The clone carrying this TCR beta chain was seen more than once but under ten times. What it recognizes is unknown. This specimen comes from a study of post-analysis software for immune sequencing data. Prepared TCR beta cDNA libraries contained unique molecular identifiers. Roughly 470,000 cDNA molecules came from 1 to 10 million T cells. TCRdb fed the PCR reads into MiXCR, producing one record per CDR3 protein. The sample includes roughly 700,000 distinct CDR3 sequences, just under 30% seen only once; the top ten take around 0.56%. General study findings and limits: Normalized Chao1 diversity in multiple sclerosis patients fell significantly below that of controls.

The TCR sequence derives from a girl under 18 with multiple sclerosis. Sequenced sample: blood.

The CDR3 DNA is TGCAGTGCTGAACCACGCCCCACCTACGAGCAGTACTTC. Protein sequence: CSAEPRPTYEQYF. The J gene is TRBJ2-7, the V gene TRBV20-1, with D unclear. The CDR3 extends over 13 amino acids. Germline V gene data show CDR1 as DFQATT and CDR2 as SNEGSKA (reference sequence). Trimming pared 5 bases from V and 2 bases from J, leaving 13 bases between.